This T cell receptor (beta chain) is drawn from a study of blood T cells in healthy people across ages. CDR3 length equals 16 residues. Germline CDR1 MNHEY, CDR2 SVGEGT. Study-level results: Naive CD4+ cell counts and diversity both ran higher in long-lived than in aged donors. PBMC samples, being unsorted, prevented any conclusive comparison of naive and antigen-experienced cells. Roughly linear declines in TCR beta diversity per million T cells occurred with age.

The second PCR ran about 6 to 12 cycles with a sample-barcoded 5' primer and J-beta primers. Each CDR3 protein is one row after TCRdb ran MiXCR on the 5' RACE reads. Of hundreds of thousands of distinct CDR3 sequences listed, about 34% are singletons. For this clonotype: Its antigen is still unknown. This clone may be a read error of a much larger clone one base away.

This TCR was recovered from a man between 18 and 35 years old in good health. The specimen was blood. The rearrangement joins TRBV6-2 or TRBV6-3 to TRBJ2-5, with 10 bases that match TRBD2. TRBJ2-1 explains the end of the DNA better; the J call may be wrong. As DNA, the CDR3 is TGTGCCAGCAGCACTCCTAGCGGGGGTTTACAAGAGACCCAGTTCTTC. Residues: CASSTPSGGLQETQFF.